The 9 T cell receptor beta chains below come from one sample, sequenced in a study of T-cell reconstitution after alpha-beta-depleted transplantation in children. Unique molecular identifiers were used to barcode this TCRbeta library. TCRdb re-analysed the PCR reads in MiXCR, keeping a single row per CDR3 protein. The table records 150,000 to 200,000 distinct CDR3 sequences, more than 6.5% of them present only once. The material sequenced was PBMCs from the stem cell graft donor, taken from the stem cell graft. The source of these receptors is a human donor who donated a stem cell graft to a child with Wiskott-Aldrich syndrome.

At least ten counts were recorded for this clonotype. V usage is TRBV29-1 and J usage is TRBJ2-7; maybe TRBD1 (6 bases). Trimming took 3 bases from V and 0 from J, leaving 9 bases between them. CDR1 and CDR2 from the germline V gene are SQVTM and ANQGSEA. The CDR3 is made up of 13 amino acids. Here the CDR3 DNA reads TGCAGCGTTGAGGGGGACAACTCCTACGAGCAGTACTTC. It translates to CSVEGDNSYEQYF.

This clonotype was counted ten times or more. V and J are TRBV11-2 and TRBJ2-5; no clear D gene. CDR3 length: 14 residues. Germline V gene sequence: CDR1 SGHAT, CDR2 FQNNGV. V was trimmed by 8 bases and J by 5 bases, leaving 18 bases between them. The CDR3: CASAVIGVGETQYF. The CDR3 DNA reads TGTGCCAGCGCGGTTATTGGGGTGGGTGAGACCCAGTACTTC.

There are a few counts of this clonotype. This rearrangement joins TRBV4-3 to TRBJ1-5; 7 bases match TRBD1. CDR3 length: 15 residues. V shed 4 bases, J shed 5 bases, and the junction held 8 bases outside the gene matches. Germline CDR1 is LGHNA and CDR2 is YSLEER. CDR3 sequence reads: CASSRVTGRDQPQHF. The CDR3 DNA is TGCGCCAGCAGCCGAGTGACAGGGAGGGATCAGCCCCAGCATTTT.

This clonotype was observed at least ten times. This rearrangement joins TRBV6-5 to TRBJ2-7; no definite D call. V dropped 0 bases and J dropped 5 bases, with 8 bases sitting between them. The CDR3 contains 13 residues. Germline V gene data show CDR1 as MNHEY and CDR2 as SVGAGI. The chain's CDR3 is CASSYSQRNEQYF. The CDR3, as DNA: TGTGCCAGCAGTTACTCGCAACGGAACGAGCAGTACTTC.

This clonotype was counted at least ten times. Its ends do not fully match the called genes, so a read error is possible. This chain uses TRBV11-2 with TRBJ1-2; D gene unclear. In germline, CDR1 is SGHAT, CDR2 FQNNGV. This CDR3 comprises 11 residues. The CDR3 region is CASSLDRVEDF. In DNA, the CDR3 is TGTGCCAGCAGCTTAGATCGGGTGGAAGACTTC.

This clonotype was seen at least ten times. The genes are TRBV20-1 and TRBJ1-2; TRBD1 is a possible D gene (6 bases). V gave up 0 bases and J gave up 5 bases, with 19 bases separating them. Per germline, CDR1 DFQATT and CDR2 SNEGSKA (reference sequence). This CDR3 has 16 residues. As DNA, the CDR3 is TGCAGTGCTAGAGATGAACAGGGAGCTCGGGGGTATGGCTACACCTTC. Translating it yields CSARDEQGARGYGYTF.

This clonotype was found a few times. The CDR3 sequence is CASSKGTGGNQPQHF. CDR3 DNA sequence: TGTGCCAGCAGCAAAGGGACAGGGGGTAATCAGCCCCAGCATTTT. The chain combines TRBV11-2 with TRBJ1-5; 11 bases are a match to TRBD1. The CDR3 contains 15 residues. Trimming cost V 5 bases and J 4 bases; bases outside gene matches: 4. Germline V gives CDR1 SGHAT, CDR2 FQNNGV. The variable domain in full, with the rest retrieved from reference TRBV11-2 and TRBJ1-5, is EAGVAQSPRYKIIEKRQSVAFWCNPISGHATLYWYQQILGQGPKLLIQFQNNGVVDDSQLPKDRFSAERLKGVDSTLKIQPAKLEDSAVYLCASSKGTGGNQPQHFGDGTRLSIL.

This clonotype was recorded many times. The rearrangement uses TRBV20-1 and TRBJ1-5; 7 bases align to TRBD1. The CDR3 extends over 14 amino acids. The V and J ends lost 0 bases and 9 bases, in that order; junction bases with no gene match: 8. Germline V CDR1 and CDR2: DFQATT, SNEGSKA (reference sequence). CDR3 in amino acids: CSARDPDRPGPQHF. The CDR3, as DNA: TGCAGTGCTAGAGATCCGGACAGGCCAGGGCCCCAGCATTTT.

This chain joins TRBV11-3 and TRBJ2-2; D is possibly TRBD2 (6 bases). CDR3 length equals 13 residues. V was shortened by 4 bases and J by 4 bases, with 7 bases between the two germline ends. Germline V lookup: CDR1 SGHNT, CDR2 YENEEA. This CDR3 is CASSYGGTGELFF. The CDR3 DNA follows: TGTGCCAGCAGCTACGGGGGCACCGGGGAGCTGTTTTTT.